This T cell receptor beta chain was retrieved from a study of T cell repertoires in cytomegalovirus infection. TCRdb reprocessed the reads via MiXCR and lists one record per CDR3 protein. The sample has approximately 770,000 distinct CDR3 sequences; roughly 29% are singletons. This clonotype was found many times. Its specificity is unknown. Germline trimming cut 2 bases from V and 6 bases from J; bases unmatched to any gene: 13. The CDR3 covers 20 residues. Per the germline V gene, CDR1 is SGHVS and CDR2 is FQNEAQ. This sample comprised cultured CD8+ T cells from PBMCs, obtained from culture after CMV antigen stimulation. This TCR was recovered from a human donor in good health (CMV status not recorded). Some clones in this sample may be carry-over from other donors' samples. The gene calls are TRBV7-8 and TRBJ2-2, with 15 bases that match TRBD2. This CDR3 reads CASSLRRDGLAGGHAGELFF. The CDR3 coding sequence is TGTGCCAGCAGCTTAAGAAGAGATGGACTAGCGGGGGGGCACGCCGGGGAGCTGTTTTTT. The full variable domain, its missing parts supplied by reference TRBV7-8 and TRBJ2-2, is GAGVSQSPRYKVAKRGQDVALRCDPISGHVSLFWYQQALGQGPEFLTYFQNEAQLDKSGLPSDRFFAERPEGSVSTLKIQRTQQEDSAVYLCASSLRRDGLAGGHAGELFFGEGSRLTVL.